This TCR beta chain is drawn from a study of T-cell reconstitution after alpha-beta-depleted transplantation in children. Study conclusions and caveats: T-cell counts and diversity were attributed mostly to newly produced T cells one year after transplant.

This clonotype was seen only a few times. The antigen is not known. Using unique molecular identifiers, the investigators prepared the TCRbeta library. TCRdb redid the calling of the PCR reads with MiXCR, one entry per CDR3 protein. The sample lists 200,000 or so distinct CDR3 sequences, about 8.2% seen once, with roughly 35% in the top ten. Deletions cut 1 base from V and 3 bases from J, with 12 bases between. From germline, CDR1 is SGHTA and CDR2 FQGNSA. There are 15 residues in the CDR3. The sequence was obtained from a male patient between 2 and 10 years old who had a stem cell transplant for acute myeloid leukemia, so the T cells may come from the graft donor. The material was PBMCs, mostly from graft donor cells, obtained 360 days after TCRalphabeta/CD19-depleted stem cell transplant. The chain joins TRBV7-2 to TRBJ2-5; D is unresolved. CDR3 in DNA: TGTGCCAGCAGCTTAGGAGACTGGTCTAAAGAGACCCAGTACTTC. Translation: CASSLGDWSKETQYF.